The 7 T cell receptor beta chains below were found in one sample sequenced in a study of blood T cell repertoires in COVID-19. Clones were sequenced by immunoSEQ multiplex PCR, and TCRdb holds only the in-frame ones, with some missing. This table holds 130,000 to 150,000 clones, more than 80% found once. Sequencing was performed on peripheral blood. The receptors here all came from a human donor with acute or convalescent COVID-19. The donor label of this sample is uncertain.

The J gene is TRBJ2-3, the V gene TRBV25-1, with 10 bases aligning to TRBD1. Germline CDR1 reads MGHDK; CDR2 reads SYGVNS. V gave up 1 base and J gave up 5 bases; unmatched junction bases: 9. The CDR3 spans 17 residues. The CDR3 nucleotides read TGTGCCAGCAGTGAATGGGGGACAGGGGCTGAGGGAGATACGCAGTATTTT. It translates to CASSEWGTGAEGDTQYF. The variable domain in full, with the rest retrieved from reference TRBV25-1 and TRBJ2-3, is EADIYQTPRYLVIGTGKKITLECSQTMGHDKMYWYQQDPGMELHLIHYSYGVNSTEKGDLSSESTVSRIRTEHFPLTLESARPSHTSQYLCASSEWGTGAEGDTQYFGPGTRLTVL.

The chain links TRBV5-6 to TRBJ2-3; 7 bases line up with TRBD1. This CDR3 region has 11 residues. Trimming took 4 bases from V and 11 from J; bases not matched to a gene: 4. Germline V gene sequence: CDR1 SGHDT, CDR2 YYEEEE. The CDR3 loop reads CASSLQGQQYF. CDR3 in DNA: TGTGCCAGCAGCCTACAGGGGCAGCAGTATTTT.

The chain uses TRBV27 and TRBJ1-2; D is perhaps TRBD1 (6 bases). This CDR3 has 14 amino acids. Germline assignment: CDR1 MNHEY and CDR2 SMNVEV (reference sequence). Between the trimmed V and J ends, which lost 6 bases and 6 bases, there was a span of 17 bases. In DNA, the CDR3 is TGTGCCAGCAGCTACAGGGAGTCGGGCCATGGCTACACCTTC. It translates to CASSYRESGHGYTF.

To note about this clone: Other DNA variants within this sample encode the same CDR3. V usage is TRBV2 and J usage is TRBJ1-2; D call uncertain. Germline CDR1 reads SNHLY; CDR2 reads FYNNEI. V lost 2 bases and J 4 bases, leaving 2 bases between the germline ends. This CDR3 comprises 11 residues. The CDR3 DNA follows: TGTGCCAGCAGTGAACGCTATGGCTACACCTTC. The encoded protein is CASSERYGYTF.

The gene calls are TRBV29-1 and TRBJ1-2; D remains unclear. The CDR3 totals 13 residues. CDR1 SQVTM and CDR2 ANQGSEA come from the germline V gene. The V gene lost 7 bases and the J gene lost 2 bases, with 14 bases spanning the gap. In nucleotides, the CDR3 is TGCAGCGCCCCAAGGAGAGGGAACTATGGCTACACCTTC. Protein sequence: CSAPRRGNYGYTF.

V and J are TRBV6-5 and TRBJ1-2, with 8 bases matching TRBD1. CDR3 length: 12 amino acids. Trimming took 2 bases from V and 9 from J; bases not matched to a gene: 2. The germline gives CDR1 MNHEY, CDR2 SVGAGI. The DNA for the CDR3 is TGTGCCAGCAGTTACGACAGGGGAAGCTACACCTTC. Translation: CASSYDRGSYTF.

The chain joins TRBV6-6 to TRBJ1-5; 7 bases are a match to TRBD1. Looked up from germline, CDR1 is MNHNY and CDR2 is SVGAGI (reference sequence). J gave up 3 bases and V 2 bases, and 4 bases lay outside the gene matches. The CDR3 totals 15 residues. CDR3 DNA: TGTGCCAGCAGTTACCGGGGACAGTACAATCAGCCCCAGCATTTT. This codes for CASSYRGQYNQPQHF.